The 29 T cell receptor beta chains in this list originate from one sample, sequenced in a study of blood T cell repertoires in COVID-19. Produced via immunoSEQ multiplex PCR; TCRdb's table is partial and in-frame only. This table holds some 250,000 clones, just over 85% found once. Sequenced sample: PBMCs or T cells enriched from blood (not recorded which). These receptors originate from a man younger than 35 who had recovered from COVID-19.

A single count supports this clone. The gene calls are TRBV10-3 and TRBJ1-2; 7 bases map to TRBD1. V shed 6 bases and J 0 bases; nucleotides not matched to a gene: 4. Germline CDR1 is ENHRY and CDR2 is SYGVKD. The CDR3 is 14 amino acids. The CDR3 here is CAISKQGTNYGYTF. DNA for the CDR3: TGTGCCATCAGCAAACAGGGGACTAACTATGGCTACACCTTC.

The chain has TRBV10-3 and TRBJ1-1, with D tentatively TRBD1 (5 bases). V lost 8 bases and J 1 base, leaving 11 bases between the germline ends. The CDR3 totals 13 residues. The germline V gene has CDR1 ENHRY and CDR2 SYGVKD. The CDR3 bases are TGTGCCATCTATGAAACAGGGAACACTGAAGCTTTCTTT. Its translation: CAIYETGNTEAFF.

This chain joins TRBV5-1 and TRBJ2-1; 7 bases match TRBD1. The CDR3 contains 14 residues. Trimming at V came to 5 bases and at J to 1 base, leaving 3 bases not matched to a gene. Germline V lookup: CDR1 SGHRS, CDR2 YFSETQ. The CDR3 region is CASSSGGSYNEQFF. The CDR3 DNA is TGCGCCAGCAGTTCAGGGGGTTCCTACAATGAGCAGTTCTTC.

This clone was seen just once. This sequence joins TRBV5-1 and TRBJ2-7, with D possibly being TRBD1 (6 bases). Germline values: CDR1 SGHRS, CDR2 YFSETQ. CDR3 length equals 15 residues. V lost 4 bases and J 4 bases, leaving 18 bases between the germline ends. Here the CDR3 DNA reads TGCGCCAGCAGCACCGCGGACAGCTATTCATACGAGCAGTACTTC. It yields the protein CASSTADSYSYEQYF.

V is TRBV3-1 (or the pseudogene TRBV3-2) and J is TRBJ2-1, with 8 bases that match TRBD2. This CDR3 contains 16 residues. V shed 5 bases, J shed 8 bases, and the junction held 14 bases outside the gene matches. Per the germline V gene, CDR1 is LGHDT and CDR2 is YNNKEL (reference sequence). The chain's CDR3 is CASSTLAGRLSDEQFF. CDR3 nucleotide sequence: TGTGCCAGCAGCACTTTAGCGGGACGCCTATCAGATGAGCAGTTCTTC.

V and J are TRBV6-5 and TRBJ1-1; D gene ambiguous. Germline CDR1 reads MNHEY; CDR2 reads SVGAGI. The CDR3 has 14 residues. Trimming left V 0 bases short and J 6 bases short, with 11 bases between. The CDR3: CASSYSRILAEAFF. The DNA of the CDR3 is TGTGCCAGCAGTTACTCGAGAATCCTCGCTGAAGCTTTCTTT.

The chain has TRBV19 and TRBJ1-3; unclear D gene. The germline CDR1 and CDR2 sequences are LNHDA and SQIVND (reference sequence). The CDR3 has 15 amino acids. The V end was cut by 3 bases, the J end by 0 bases, with 9 bases between. In nucleotides, the CDR3 is TGTGCCAGTAGTATTTGGGCCAGCTCTGGAAACACCATATATTTT. Its translation: CASSIWASSGNTIYF.

This chain connects TRBV12-3 or TRBV12-4 to TRBJ1-2; D is undetermined. CDR3 size: 12 residues. The V gene lost 3 bases and the J gene lost 2 bases, with 4 bases spanning the gap. This CDR3 is CASSFSNYGYTF. DNA of the CDR3: TGTGCCAGCAGTTTTTCAAACTATGGCTACACCTTC.

This clone was counted a few times. The rearrangement joins TRBV5-1 to TRBJ2-1; TRBD2 matches 12 bases. Germline CDR1 SGHRS, CDR2 YFSETQ. Trimming removed 6 bases from V and 7 bases from J; junction bases left unmatched: 8. The length of the CDR3 is 15 residues. The DNA of the CDR3 is TGCGCCAGCAATCCGCTAGCGGGAGGGACGAATGAGCAGTTCTTC. It specifies CASNPLAGGTNEQFF. Variable domain in full (rest from reference TRBV5-1 and TRBJ2-1): KAGVTQTPRYLIKTRGQQVTLSCSPISGHRSVSWYQQTPGQGLQFLFEYFSETQRNKGNFPGRFSGRQFSNSRSEMNVSTLELGDSALYLCASNPLAGGTNEQFFGPGTRLTVL.

The CDR3 spells CASSLVMGPGTEAFF. In nucleotides, the CDR3 is TGTGCCAGCAGCTTAGTTATGGGGCCGGGCACTGAAGCTTTCTTT. The chain has TRBV11-2 and TRBJ1-1; D perhaps matches TRBD1 (5 bases). Per the germline V gene, CDR1 is SGHAT and CDR2 is FQNNGV. The CDR3 extends over 15 amino acids. V was clipped by 1 base and J by 4 bases, with 13 bases between them.

V gene TRBV7-9 combines with J gene TRBJ1-2; D ambiguous. The CDR3 is made up of 13 amino acids. CDR1 and CDR2 (germline): SEHNR, FQNEAQ (reference sequence). The ends were cut back, 3 bases at V and 3 bases at J, with 8 bases in the middle. CDR3: CASSFNNDYGYTF. The DNA for the CDR3 is TGTGCCAGCAGCTTCAACAACGACTATGGCTACACCTTC.

The rearrangement uses TRBV28 and TRBJ1-2, with D possibly matching TRBD1 (6 bases). Germline loops: CDR1 MDHEN, CDR2 SYDVKM. The CDR3 spans 14 residues. Trimming removed 6 bases from V and 3 bases from J, with 14 bases in between. CDR3 bases: TGTGCCAGCAGCTACAGAGACAGGTACTATGGCTACACCTTC. As protein: CASSYRDRYYGYTF.

In its sample, this clone was seen once. This chain uses TRBV5-6 with TRBJ2-7, with D perhaps matching TRBD1 (5 bases). The germline CDR1 and CDR2 sequences are SGHDT and YYEEEE. The CDR3 covers 14 residues. The germline V and J ends were trimmed by 5 bases and 3 bases, with 15 bases remaining between them. CDR3 sequence reads: CASSWGGLNYEQYF. CDR3 coding DNA: TGTGCCAGCAGTTGGGGCGGTCTGAACTACGAGCAGTACTTC.

The chain is built from TRBV7-2 and TRBJ2-7, with TRBD1 identical over 7 bases. Germline V gene data show CDR1 as SGHTA and CDR2 as FQGNSA. There are 14 residues in the CDR3. After removal of 6 bases from V and 4 bases from J, the junction contained 9 bases not matched to a gene. The CDR3 DNA reads TGTGCCAGCAGTCCCGGGACAGCTAATTACGAGCAGTACTTC. Its translation: CASSPGTANYEQYF.

This chain connects TRBV30 to TRBJ2-1; 8 nucleotides align to TRBD2. In germline, CDR1 is GTSNPN, CDR2 SVGIG (reference sequence). The CDR3 is 12 amino acids. The V and J ends lost 2 bases and 10 bases, in that order; junction bases with no gene match: 4. In nucleotides, the CDR3 is TGTGCCTGGAGTATGACTAGCGCGGAGCAGTTCTTC. Translated: CAWSMTSAEQFF. Full variable domain (missing parts from reference TRBV30 and TRBJ2-1): SQTIHQWPATLVQPVGSPLSLECTVEGTSNPNLYWYRQAAGRGLQLLFYSVGIGQISSEVPQNLSASRPQDRQFILSSKKLLLSDSGFYLCAWSMTSAEQFFGPGTRLTVL.

This chain uses TRBV10-3 with TRBJ2-1; TRBD2 matches at 8 bases. CDR1 and CDR2 from the germline V gene are ENHRY and SYGVKD. This CDR3 spans 13 amino acids. V lost 2 bases, J lost 9 bases, and 3 bases stayed unmatched. The chain's CDR3 is CAISEQTSAEQFF. The DNA for the CDR3 is TGTGCCATCAGTGAGCAGACTAGCGCTGAGCAGTTCTTC.

V usage is TRBV19 and J usage is TRBJ1-5; 9 bases are shared with TRBD1. The CDR3 length is 15 residues. Germline V CDR1 and CDR2: LNHDA, SQIVND (reference sequence). The V and J ends lost 2 bases and 6 bases, in that order; junction bases with no gene match: 5. DNA for the CDR3: TGTGCCAGTAGTATAAACAGGGGGCCGGCTCAGCCCCAGCATTTT. As protein: CASSINRGPAQPQHF.

The V and J genes are TRBV7-9 and TRBJ1-5, with TRBD1 identical over 9 bases. Trimming removed 4 bases from V and 4 bases from J; junction bases left unmatched: 2. From germline, CDR1 is SEHNR and CDR2 FQNEAQ (reference sequence). The CDR3 runs to 14 residues. CDR3 in amino acids: CASSSTGGNQPQHF. As DNA, the CDR3 is TGTGCCAGCAGCTCGACAGGGGGAAATCAGCCCCAGCATTTT.

The chain joins TRBV27 to TRBJ2-5; 10 positions agree with TRBD1. CDR3 length: 16 residues. Germline V gene lookup returns CDR1 MNHEY and CDR2 SMNVEV (reference sequence). The ends lost 4 bases at V and 5 bases at J; junction bases unmatched: 10. The CDR3, as DNA: TGTGCCAGCAGTTCGTCCGGGACAGGGGTATTGGAGACCCAGTACTTC. It yields the protein CASSSSGTGVLETQYF.

V gene TRBV6-5 combines with J gene TRBJ1-6; TRBD1 matches 8 bases. The germline gives CDR1 MNHEY, CDR2 SVGAGI. Unmatched junction bases numbered 5, after V lost 7 bases and J lost 3 bases. This CDR3 is 15 amino acids long. CDR3 sequence: CASTAGQGYNSPLHF. In DNA form, the CDR3 reads TGTGCCAGCACCGCCGGACAGGGCTATAATTCACCCCTCCACTTT.

This chain joins TRBV11-3 and TRBJ2-5; D unclear. The germline gives CDR1 SGHNT, CDR2 YENEEA. The ends were cut back, 2 bases at V and 2 bases at J, with 6 bases in the middle. The CDR3 is made up of 13 amino acids. The CDR3 here is CASSLYRQETQYF. CDR3 nucleotides: TGTGCCAGCAGCTTATACCGGCAAGAGACCCAGTACTTC.

This clone has a handful of counts. The CDR3 sequence is CASSLSGDYGYTF. The DNA for the CDR3 is TGTGCCAGCAGCTTGTCAGGGGACTATGGCTACACCTTC. This sequence joins TRBV5-5 and TRBJ1-2, with a weak D call TRBD1 (6 bases). V gave up 1 base and J gave up 3 bases, with 7 bases separating them. Germline V gene data show CDR1 as SGHKS and CDR2 as YYEKEE (reference sequence). CDR3 length: 13 amino acids.

V is TRBV7-9 and J is TRBJ2-5; D is uncertain. CDR3 length equals 15 residues. Germline lookup yields CDR1 SEHNR and CDR2 FQNEAQ (reference sequence). Trimming shortened V by 6 bases and J by 1 base, and 15 bases separated the two germline ends. CDR3 coding DNA: TGTGCCAGCAGGTCCGGTCGCGGCGGCCAAGAGACCCAGTACTTC. Amino acid sequence: CASRSGRGGQETQYF.

This chain uses TRBV9 with TRBJ2-1, with 11 bases aligning to TRBD2. CDR3 length: 19 amino acids. Germline trimming cut 4 bases from V and 0 bases from J; bases unmatched to any gene: 12. CDR1 and CDR2 from the germline V gene are SGDLS and YYNGEE. For the CDR3, the DNA is TGTGCCAGCAGCCCTCTAGCGGGAGGACGTCCCAGCTCCTACAATGAGCAGTTCTTC. It yields the protein CASSPLAGGRPSSYNEQFF.

The chain is built from TRBV7-9 and TRBJ2-3, with a tentative D call TRBD2 (6 bases). The CDR3 length is 18 residues. Trimming left V 2 bases short and J 2 bases short, with 20 bases between. Germline V CDR1 and CDR2: SEHNR, FQNEAQ (reference sequence). This CDR3 reads CASSLIHPAGRSTDTQYF. The CDR3 DNA follows: TGTGCCAGCAGCTTAATACATCCAGCAGGGAGGTCCACAGATACGCAGTATTTT.

The CDR3 nucleotides are TGCAGCGGAGACAGGGGAGCGGGGGGGCGGTCGGAGACCCAGTACTTC. Translation gives CSGDRGAGGRSETQYF. The rearrangement uses TRBV29-1 and TRBJ2-5; 10 nucleotides match TRBD2. The CDR3 sequence is 16 residues long. V lost 7 bases and J lost 5; bases outside the gene matches: 16. Per germline, CDR1 SQVTM and CDR2 ANQGSEA.

This chain links TRBV18 with TRBJ1-5, with 7 bases fitting TRBD1. The CDR3 has 14 amino acids. The trim removed 3 bases at V and 2 bases at J, leaving 1 base unmatched. Germline values: CDR1 KGHSH, CDR2 LQKENI. This chain's CDR3 is CASSPQGGNQPQHF. CDR3 in DNA: TGTGCCAGCTCACCTCAGGGGGGCAATCAGCCCCAGCATTTT.

This chain uses TRBV30 with TRBJ2-2; tentatively, D is TRBD2 (5 bases). Germline V gene sequence: CDR1 GTSNPN, CDR2 SVGIG (reference sequence). V was pared by 4 bases and J by 11 bases, with 14 bases between. The CDR3 consists of 12 residues. The CDR3 sequence is CAWTEFEGELFF. CDR3 DNA sequence: TGTGCCTGGACTGAATTTGAGGGAGAGCTGTTTTTT.

This clone was seen only a few times. The rearrangement links TRBV7-9 to TRBJ2-1, with D maybe TRBD1 (6 bases). Germline V CDR1 and CDR2: SEHNR, FQNEAQ (reference sequence). With 4 bases removed from V and 10 bases from J, the gap between germline ends came to 8 bases. The CDR3 extends over 11 amino acids. The CDR3 loop reads CASSYGTEQFF. The CDR3 DNA follows: TGTGCCAGCAGCTATGGGACAGAGCAGTTCTTC.